The 22 T cell receptor beta chains listed next were all sequenced from one sample in a study of blood T cell repertoires in COVID-19. Measured with immunoSEQ multiplex PCR; TCRdb has only the in-frame clones, and not every one. Here the sample spans around 320,000 clones, roughly 86% being singletons. The sequenced sample consisted of PBMCs or T cells enriched from blood (not recorded which). The receptors stem from a woman aged 45-65 years who had been exposed to COVID-19.

The chain couples TRBV28 to TRBJ2-1, with D maybe TRBD2 (6 bases). CDR1 MDHEN and CDR2 SYDVKM come from the germline V gene. V shed 6 bases and J shed 0 bases, with 12 bases lying between them. This CDR3 region has 15 residues. As DNA, the CDR3 is TGTGCCAGCAGCGGACCGGGGGACTCCTACAATGAGCAGTTCTTC. Translated, it gives CASSGPGDSYNEQFF.

V and J are TRBV5-1 and TRBJ1-1; D ambiguous. CDR1 and CDR2 from the germline V gene are SGHRS and YFSETQ. V was pared by 4 bases and J by 1 base, with 8 bases between. The CDR3 consists of 13 residues. In nucleotides, the CDR3 is TGCGCCAGCAGCCCCGACAAGAACACTGAAGCTTTCTTT. Translating gives CASSPDKNTEAFF.

This chain joins TRBV18 and TRBJ2-1, with 7 bases that match TRBD1. CDR1 and CDR2 (germline): KGHSH, LQKENI. The junction had 3 bases not matched to a gene; V was cut back by 4 bases and J by 0 bases. The CDR3 has 15 residues. In DNA form, the CDR3 reads TGTGCCAGCTCACTCAGGGGGAGCTCCTACAATGAGCAGTTCTTC. Its protein is CASSLRGSSYNEQFF.

The CDR3, as DNA: TGTGCCAGCAGTTTATGGGGCTCTTTGCAGGGGCGCCAATCACCCCTCCACTTT. Translating gives CASSLWGSLQGRQSPLHF. This sequence joins TRBV28 and TRBJ1-6; tentatively, D is TRBD1 (6 bases). Germline loops: CDR1 MDHEN, CDR2 SYDVKM. This CDR3 is 18 amino acids long. V gave up 0 bases and J gave up 10 bases, with 22 bases separating them.

The CDR3 region has the DNA TGCGCCAGCAGCGGAAACAGGGGTGAGGGTGAAAAACTGTTTTTT. Translated: CASSGNRGEGEKLFF. The V gene is TRBV5-1, the J gene TRBJ1-4, with 7 bases aligning to TRBD1. Trimming at V came to 4 bases and at J to 7 bases, leaving 10 bases not matched to a gene. CDR3 length equals 15 residues. The germline CDR1 and CDR2 sequences are SGHRS and YFSETQ.

This clone was seen a few times. The chain combines TRBV5-1 with TRBJ2-1; D is perhaps TRBD1 (6 bases). CDR1 and CDR2 from the germline V gene are SGHRS and YFSETQ. V dropped 0 bases and J dropped 6 bases, with 16 bases sitting between them. This CDR3 region has 16 residues. The CDR3 reads CASSLAPGVKGNEQFF. The CDR3 DNA reads as TGCGCCAGCAGCTTGGCCCCAGGGGTGAAGGGCAATGAGCAGTTCTTC.

V is TRBV5-1 and J is TRBJ1-6, with 10 bases lining up with TRBD1. Germline V CDR1 and CDR2: SGHRS, YFSETQ. The trim removed 5 bases at V and 2 bases at J, leaving 7 bases unmatched. The CDR3 loop spans 17 amino acids. The CDR3 DNA reads as TGCGCCAGCAGTCGCCAGACAGGGGGCACCTATAATTCACCCCTCCACTTT. Amino acid sequence: CASSRQTGGTYNSPLHF.

This chain links TRBV7-2 with TRBJ1-1; a possible D gene is TRBD1 (6 bases). There are 13 residues in the CDR3. Trimming left V 8 bases short and J 7 bases short, with 17 bases between. From germline, CDR1 is SGHTA and CDR2 FQGNSA. CDR3 loop: CASGWGQGFEAFF. CDR3 sequence (DNA): TGTGCCAGCGGGTGGGGACAAGGGTTTGAAGCTTTCTTT. Combining the CDR3 with reference TRBV7-2 and TRBJ1-1 gives the whole variable domain GAGVSQSPSNKVTEKGKDVELRCDPISGHTALYWYRQSLGQGLEFLIYFQGNSAPDKSGLPSDRFSAERTGGSVSTLTIQRTQQEDSAVYLCASGWGQGFEAFFGQGTRLTVV.

The V call is TRBV28, the J call TRBJ1-5; TRBD1 might be the D (5 bases). The germline V gene encodes CDR1 MDHEN and CDR2 SYDVKM. This CDR3 comprises 17 residues. Deletions cut 4 bases from V and 1 base from J, with 17 bases between. Written as DNA, the CDR3 is TGTGCCAGCAGTTGGGGGGTCCTTGCGGTGAGCAATCAGCCCCAGCATTTT. Translation: CASSWGVLAVSNQPQHF.

This chain connects TRBV4-2 to TRBJ2-7, with a weak D call TRBD2 (5 bases). The V end was cut by 4 bases, the J end by 2 bases, with 12 bases between. Germline V CDR1 and CDR2: LGHNA, YNFKEQ. The CDR3 loop spans 14 amino acids. The CDR3 coding sequence is TGTGCCAGCAGCCTGAGCGGTTATACCTACGAGCAGTACTTC. Amino acids: CASSLSGYTYEQYF.

The chain is built from TRBV27 and TRBJ2-3; D unclear. Germline loops: CDR1 MNHEY, CDR2 SMNVEV (reference sequence). The CDR3 covers 13 residues. Between the trimmed V and J ends, which lost 4 bases and 4 bases, there was a span of 9 bases. The CDR3 loop reads CASSSPMADTQYF. CDR3 DNA: TGTGCCAGCAGTTCCCCTATGGCAGATACGCAGTATTTT.

Written as DNA, the CDR3 is TGCAGCACACAGGGGGCGTTGACTAATGAAAAACTGTTTTTT. It yields the protein CSTQGALTNEKLFF. The rearrangement uses TRBV29-1 and TRBJ1-4; 9 bases agree with TRBD1. V trimming: 8 bases; J trimming: 2 bases; junction bases outside the gene matches: 6. The CDR3 consists of 14 residues. The germline gives CDR1 SQVTM, CDR2 ANQGSEA.

V gene TRBV28 combines with J gene TRBJ2-7, with 9 bases fitting TRBD1. Germline assignment: CDR1 MDHEN and CDR2 SYDVKM. The length of the CDR3 is 14 residues. V lost 5 bases, J lost 5 bases, and 7 bases stayed unmatched. The CDR3 nucleotides are TGTGCCAGCAGTCCGCGGACAGGGGTTAACGAGCAGTACTTC. Translating it yields CASSPRTGVNEQYF.

V and J are TRBV4-1 and TRBJ1-4; a weak D match, TRBD1 (6 bases). Germline V gene data show CDR1 as MGHRA and CDR2 as YSYEKL. CDR3 length: 16 residues. V was clipped by 4 bases and J by 3 bases, with 15 bases between them. The CDR3 bases are TGCGCCAGCAGCCCGAAAACAGGGAAGGCTAATGAAAAACTGTTTTTT. Translated, it gives CASSPKTGKANEKLFF.

The chain couples TRBV2 to TRBJ1-1; 11 bases are a match to TRBD1. V was clipped by 8 bases and J by 0 bases; unmatched bases: 8. Germline V gives CDR1 SNHLY, CDR2 FYNNEI. The CDR3 is made up of 16 amino acids. As DNA, the CDR3 is TGTGCCAGCCGATGGGGACAGGGGGTATTGAACACTGAAGCTTTCTTT. Protein product: CASRWGQGVLNTEAFF.

The chain employs TRBV18 and TRBJ1-2, with a tentative D call TRBD1 (5 bases). CDR1 and CDR2 (germline): KGHSH, LQKENI. V gave up 3 bases and J gave up 3 bases, with 11 bases separating them. The CDR3 length is 14 residues. The CDR3: CASSPDRSYYGYTF. The CDR3 nucleotides are TGTGCCAGCTCACCCGACAGATCCTACTATGGCTACACCTTC.

This sequence joins TRBV6-6 and TRBJ2-7; 12 bases match TRBD1. The J segment lost 4 bases and the V segment lost 6 bases, leaving 7 bases of the junction unmatched. Germline V gene data show CDR1 as MNHNY and CDR2 as SVGAGI (reference sequence). CDR3 length equals 15 residues. The CDR3 bases are TGTGCCAGCAGCCCCTGGGACAGGGGGCCGTACGAGCAGTACTTC. Encoded protein: CASSPWDRGPYEQYF.

The rearrangement joins TRBV9 to TRBJ1-1; possible D gene TRBD1, 6 bases. The V end lost 3 bases, the J end lost 5 bases, and 11 bases lay between the germline ends. The CDR3 is 13 residues long. CDR1 and CDR2 (germline): SGDLS, YYNGEE. The CDR3, as DNA: TGTGCCAGCAGCGCCCAGGGGTGGACTGAAGCTTTCTTT. Its translation: CASSAQGWTEAFF.

This chain joins TRBV7-8 and TRBJ1-1; D not certain. This CDR3 has 13 amino acids. V was trimmed by 0 bases and J by 3 bases, leaving 5 bases between them. In germline, CDR1 is SGHVS, CDR2 FQNEAQ. CDR3 region: CASSLAQYTEAFF. DNA for the CDR3: TGTGCCAGCAGCTTAGCGCAGTACACTGAAGCTTTCTTT.

The V call is TRBV10-3, the J call TRBJ2-3; TRBD2 aligns across 9 bases. CDR1 is ENHRY and CDR2 is SYGVKD in the germline V gene. The V gene end was trimmed by 4 bases and the J gene end by 3 bases; junction bases not matched to a gene: 5. This CDR3 is built from 15 residues. CDR3: CAISGNSGGTDTQYF. For the CDR3, the DNA is TGTGCCATCAGTGGCAATAGCGGGGGTACAGATACGCAGTATTTT.

This chain joins TRBV28 and TRBJ1-5; D gene ambiguous. CDR3 length equals 15 residues. V lost 5 bases and J lost 7, with 18 bases in between. Germline CDR1 reads MDHEN; CDR2 reads SYDVKM. The CDR3 region has the DNA TGTGCCAGCAGTGGAGGAACCTGGGCAGACCAGCCCCAGCATTTT. Its protein is CASSGGTWADQPQHF.

The chain links TRBV28 to TRBJ1-5, with D uncertain. The ends were cut back, 6 bases at V and 6 bases at J, with 12 bases in the middle. Germline assignment: CDR1 MDHEN and CDR2 SYDVKM. There are 13 residues in the CDR3. CDR3 protein: CASSRGRSQPQHF. The CDR3, as DNA: TGTGCCAGCAGCCGCGGGAGGAGTCAGCCCCAGCATTTT.